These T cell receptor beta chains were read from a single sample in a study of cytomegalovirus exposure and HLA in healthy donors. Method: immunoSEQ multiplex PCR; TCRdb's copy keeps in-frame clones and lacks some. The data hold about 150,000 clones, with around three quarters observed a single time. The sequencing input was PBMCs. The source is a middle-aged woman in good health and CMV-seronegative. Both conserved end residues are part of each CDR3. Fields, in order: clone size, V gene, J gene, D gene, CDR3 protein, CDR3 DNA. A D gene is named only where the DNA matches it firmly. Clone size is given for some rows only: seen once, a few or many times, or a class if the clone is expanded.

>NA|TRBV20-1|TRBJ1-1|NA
CSAPGSEEAFF
TGCAGTGCTCCGGGATCAGAGGAAGCTTTCTTT
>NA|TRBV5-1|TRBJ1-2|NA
CASSLGGGSGYTF
TGCGCCAGCAGCTTAGGCGGGGGGAGCGGCTACACCTTC
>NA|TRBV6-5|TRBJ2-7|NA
CASSKTGEQYF
TGTGCCAGCAGTAAGACAGGAGAGCAGTACTTC
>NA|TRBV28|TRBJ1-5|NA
CASSLVSPYGNQPQHF
TGTGCCAGCAGTTTGGTGAGCCCGTACGGGAATCAGCCCCAGCATTTT
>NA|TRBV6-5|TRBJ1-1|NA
CASSYLEGTKTEAFF
TGTGCCAGCAGTTACTTGGAGGGGACGAAAACTGAAGCTTTCTTT
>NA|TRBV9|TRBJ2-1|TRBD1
CASSPKTGDYNEQFF
TGTGCCAGCAGCCCAAAGACAGGGGATTACAATGAGCAGTTCTTC
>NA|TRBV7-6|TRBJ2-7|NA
CASSLGTTYEQYF
TGTGCCAGCAGCTTAGGGACAACCTACGAGCAGTACTTC
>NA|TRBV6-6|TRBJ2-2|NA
CASRSGVGELFF
TGTGCCAGCCGTTCAGGGGTAGGGGAGCTGTTTTTT
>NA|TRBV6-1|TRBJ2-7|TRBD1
CASRSTGTGSYEQYF
TGTGCCAGCAGAAGTACCGGGACAGGGTCCTACGAGCAGTACTTC
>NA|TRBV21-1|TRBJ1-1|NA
CASSKAVRNTEAFF
TGTGCCAGCAGCAAAGCTGTGAGAAACACTGAAGCTTTCTTT
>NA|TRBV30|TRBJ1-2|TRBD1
CAWSVEGGGQGANYGYTF
TGTGCCTGGAGTGTAGAGGGGGGGGGACAGGGCGCTAACTATGGCTACACCTTC
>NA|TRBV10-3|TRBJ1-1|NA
CAISGGGMNTEAFF
TGTGCCATCAGTGGAGGGGGAATGAACACTGAAGCTTTCTTT
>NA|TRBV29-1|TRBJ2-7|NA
CSVFGGNYEQYF
TGCAGCGTCTTTGGGGGGAATTACGAGCAGTACTTC
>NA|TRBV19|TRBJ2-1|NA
CASSIFGSSYNEQFF
TGTGCCAGTAGTATATTCGGGAGCTCCTACAATGAGCAGTTCTTC
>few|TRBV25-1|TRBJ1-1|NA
CASSGLHGGMSTEAFF
TGTGCCAGCAGTGGACTGCACGGGGGGATGAGCACTGAAGCTTTCTTT
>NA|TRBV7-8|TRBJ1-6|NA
CASSLLGSGPNSPLHF
TGTGCCAGCAGCTTATTAGGCAGCGGTCCTAATTCACCCCTCCACTTT
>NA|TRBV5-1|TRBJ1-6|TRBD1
CASSLGHGTGASPLHF
TGCGCCAGCAGCTTGGGGCACGGGACAGGGGCTTCACCCCTCCACTTT
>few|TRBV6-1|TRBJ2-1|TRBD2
CASSGTSGGYNEQFF
TGTGCCAGCAGTGGGACTAGCGGGGGATACAATGAGCAGTTCTTC
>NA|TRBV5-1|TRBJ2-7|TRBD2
CASSSGLDYEQYF
TGCGCCAGCAGCTCAGGACTAGACTACGAGCAGTACTTC
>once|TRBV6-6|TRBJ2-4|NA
CASSADKNIQYF
TGTGCCAGCAGCGCGGACAAAAACATTCAGTACTTC
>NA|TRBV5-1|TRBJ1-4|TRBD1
CASSLGLTGGEKLFF
TGCGCCAGCAGCTTGGGCTTGACAGGGGGTGAAAAACTGTTTTTT
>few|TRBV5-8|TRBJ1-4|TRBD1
CASSPGTETTNEKLFF
TGTGCCAGCAGCCCCGGGACAGAAACAACTAATGAAAAACTGTTTTTT
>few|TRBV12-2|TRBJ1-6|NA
CASRIKLQGQLCNSPLHF
TGTGCAAGTCGCATAAAATTACAGGGGCAATTGTGTAATTCACCCCTCCACTTT
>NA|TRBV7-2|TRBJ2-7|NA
CASSLGPGVQYEQYF
TGTGCCAGCAGCTTAGGCCCGGGAGTTCAGTACGAGCAGTACTTC
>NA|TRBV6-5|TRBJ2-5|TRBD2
CASKLAVQETQYF
TGTGCCAGCAAACTAGCGGTACAAGAGACCCAGTACTTC
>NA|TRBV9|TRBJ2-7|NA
CASSVGLGQGNRNEQYF
TGTGCCAGCAGCGTAGGATTGGGGCAGGGGAACCGAAACGAGCAGTACTTC
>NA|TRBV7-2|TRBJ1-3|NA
CASSGRGSSGNTIYF
TGTGCCAGCAGCGGGAGGGGCAGCTCTGGAAACACCATATATTTT
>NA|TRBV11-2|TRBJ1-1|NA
CASSLYSGADMNTEAFF
TGTGCCAGCAGCTTATATTCAGGGGCTGACATGAACACTGAAGCTTTCTTT
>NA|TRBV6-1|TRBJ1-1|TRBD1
CASSNVQGAGTEAFF
TGTGCCAGCAGTAATGTACAGGGGGCCGGCACTGAAGCTTTCTTT
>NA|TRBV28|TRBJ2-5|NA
CASSLLGREETQYF
TGTGCCAGCAGTTTACTAGGCAGAGAAGAGACCCAGTACTTC
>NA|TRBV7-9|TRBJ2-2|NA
CSLQNKVGGVTGELFF
TGTTCCCTACAGAACAAAGTGGGAGGTGTCACCGGGGAGCTGTTTTTT
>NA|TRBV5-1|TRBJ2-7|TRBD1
CASSLTGGNEQYF
TGCGCCAGCAGCTTGACAGGGGGTAACGAGCAGTACTTC
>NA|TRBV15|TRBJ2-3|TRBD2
CATSRGASGVADTQYF
TGTGCCACCAGCAGAGGGGCTAGCGGGGTGGCAGATACGCAGTATTTT
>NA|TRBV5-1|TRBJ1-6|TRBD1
CASSSGTGDSPLHF
TGCGCCAGCAGCTCAGGGACAGGGGATTCACCCCTCCACTTT
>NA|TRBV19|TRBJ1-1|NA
CASSIFPDMNTEAFF
TGTGCCAGTAGTATATTTCCAGACATGAACACTGAAGCTTTCTTT
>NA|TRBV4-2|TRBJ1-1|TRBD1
CASSQWDSILRTEAFF
TGTGCCAGCAGCCAATGGGACAGTATACTCCGTACTGAAGCTTTCTTT
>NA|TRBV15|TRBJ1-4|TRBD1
CATSRGQGSEKLFF
TGTGCCACCAGCAGGGGACAGGGTAGTGAAAAACTGTTTTTT
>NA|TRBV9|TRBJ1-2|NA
CASSTQTVTYGYTF
TGTGCCAGCAGCACCCAGACAGTCACCTATGGCTACACCTTC
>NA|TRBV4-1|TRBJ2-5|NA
CASSQEWTVQETQYF
TGCGCCAGCAGCCAAGAGTGGACAGTTCAAGAGACCCAGTACTTC
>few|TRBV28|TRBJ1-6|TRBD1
CASGPGGFNSPLHF
TGTGCCAGCGGTCCAGGGGGCTTTAATTCACCCCTCCACTTT
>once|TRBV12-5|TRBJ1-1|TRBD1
CASGLDRAAEAFF
TGTGCTAGTGGCCTCGACAGGGCTGCTGAAGCTTTCTTT
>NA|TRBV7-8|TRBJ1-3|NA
CASSFLNTGNTIYF
TGTGCCAGCAGCTTCTTGAACACTGGAAACACCATATATTTT
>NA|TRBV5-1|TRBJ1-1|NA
CASSLLRGSNTEAFF
TGCGCCAGCAGCTTGTTACGGGGTTCAAACACTGAAGCTTTCTTT
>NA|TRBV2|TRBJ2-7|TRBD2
CASSVGRGHPYEQYF
TGTGCCAGCAGTGTGGGGAGGGGCCATCCCTACGAGCAGTACTTC
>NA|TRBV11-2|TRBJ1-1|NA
CASSLAASGTEAFF
TGTGCCAGCAGCTTAGCCGCCTCGGGCACTGAAGCTTTCTTT
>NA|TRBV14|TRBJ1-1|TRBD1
CASSTLTGRTEAFF
TGTGCCAGCAGCACCCTGACAGGGAGGACTGAAGCTTTCTTT
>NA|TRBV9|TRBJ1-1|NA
CASSAGQTPPEAFF
TGTGCCAGCAGCGCCGGACAGACTCCACCTGAAGCTTTCTTT
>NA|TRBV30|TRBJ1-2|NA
CAWSRKGGSGYTF
TGTGCCTGGAGCCGGAAAGGGGGAAGTGGCTACACCTTC
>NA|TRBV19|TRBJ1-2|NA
CASSIFGGRGYGYTF
TGTGCCAGTAGTATATTCGGCGGCAGGGGTTATGGCTACACCTTC
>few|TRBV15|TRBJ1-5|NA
CATSRTSEKFFVERNQPQHF
TGTGCCACCAGCAGAACAAGCGAGAAGTTTTTCGTCGAGCGCAATCAGCCCCAGCATTTT
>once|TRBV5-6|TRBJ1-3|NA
CASSFPNSGNTIYF
TGTGCCAGCAGCTTTCCCAACTCTGGAAACACCATATATTTT
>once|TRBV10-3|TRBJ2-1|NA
CAIRGSGTYNEQFF
TGTGCCATCCGGGGGAGTGGAACCTACAATGAGCAGTTCTTC
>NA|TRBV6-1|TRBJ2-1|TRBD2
CASKNGRGTYNEQFF
TGTGCCAGCAAGAACGGGAGGGGAACCTACAATGAGCAGTTCTTC
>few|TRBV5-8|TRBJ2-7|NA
CASSFLFSRAQNYEQYF
TGTGCCAGCAGCTTCCTCTTTTCGCGGGCCCAAAATTACGAGCAGTACTTC
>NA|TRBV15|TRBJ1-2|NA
CATSARAGTSSSTF
TGTGCCACCAGCGCCAGGGCGGGAACTAGTAGCTCCACCTTC